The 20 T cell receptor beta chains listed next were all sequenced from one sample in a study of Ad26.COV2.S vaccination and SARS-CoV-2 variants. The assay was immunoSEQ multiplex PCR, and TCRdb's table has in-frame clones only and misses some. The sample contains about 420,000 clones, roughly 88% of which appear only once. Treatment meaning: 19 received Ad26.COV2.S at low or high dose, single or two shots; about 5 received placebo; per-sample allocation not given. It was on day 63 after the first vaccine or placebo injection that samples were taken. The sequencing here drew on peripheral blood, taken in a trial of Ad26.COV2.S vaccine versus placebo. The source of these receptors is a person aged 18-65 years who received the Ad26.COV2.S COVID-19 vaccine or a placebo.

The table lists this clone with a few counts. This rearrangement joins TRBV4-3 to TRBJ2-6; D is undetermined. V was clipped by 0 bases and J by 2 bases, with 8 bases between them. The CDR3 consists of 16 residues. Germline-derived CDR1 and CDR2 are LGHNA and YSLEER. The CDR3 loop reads CASSQDEGTGANVLTF. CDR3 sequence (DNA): TGCGCCAGCAGCCAAGATGAAGGGACTGGGGCCAACGTCCTGACTTTC.

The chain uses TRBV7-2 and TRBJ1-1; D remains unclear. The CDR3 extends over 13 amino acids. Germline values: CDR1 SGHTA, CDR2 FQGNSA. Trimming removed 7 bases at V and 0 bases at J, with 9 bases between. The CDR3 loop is CASTFGVNTEAFF. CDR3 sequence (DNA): TGTGCCAGCACCTTTGGGGTGAACACTGAAGCTTTCTTT.

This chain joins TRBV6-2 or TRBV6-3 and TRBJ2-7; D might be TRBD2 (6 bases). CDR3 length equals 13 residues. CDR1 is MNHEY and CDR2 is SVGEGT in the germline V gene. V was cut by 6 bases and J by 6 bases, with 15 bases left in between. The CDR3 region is CASSDPGTGEQYF. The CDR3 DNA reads TGTGCCAGCAGCGATCCCGGGACTGGCGAGCAGTACTTC.

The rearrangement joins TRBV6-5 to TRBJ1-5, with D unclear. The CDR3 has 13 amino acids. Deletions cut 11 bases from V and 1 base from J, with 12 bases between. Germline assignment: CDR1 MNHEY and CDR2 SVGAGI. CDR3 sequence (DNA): TGTGCCGTGCTACCCGGGAGCAATCAGCCCCAGCATTTT. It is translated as CAVLPGSNQPQHF.

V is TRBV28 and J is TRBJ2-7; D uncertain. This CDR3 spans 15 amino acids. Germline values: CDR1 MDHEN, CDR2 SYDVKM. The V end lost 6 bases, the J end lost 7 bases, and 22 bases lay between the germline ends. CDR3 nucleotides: TGTGCCAGCAGCTCTGGTGGGGTTGAGGTAGGGGAGCAGTACTTC. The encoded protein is CASSSGGVEVGEQYF.

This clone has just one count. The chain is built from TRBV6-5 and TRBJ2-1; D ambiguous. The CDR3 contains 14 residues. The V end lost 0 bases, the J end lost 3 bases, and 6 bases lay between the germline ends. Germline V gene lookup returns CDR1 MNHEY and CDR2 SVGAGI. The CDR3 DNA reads TGTGCCAGCAGTTACTCGGGCGGCTACAATGAGCAGTTCTTC. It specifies CASSYSGGYNEQFF.

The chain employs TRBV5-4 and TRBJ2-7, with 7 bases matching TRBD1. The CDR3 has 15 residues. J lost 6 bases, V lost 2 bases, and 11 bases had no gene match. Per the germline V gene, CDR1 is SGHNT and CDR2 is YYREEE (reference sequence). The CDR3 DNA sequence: TGTGCCAGCAGCTTATTACAGGGGCCTGGGTCCGAGCAGTACTTC. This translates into CASSLLQGPGSEQYF. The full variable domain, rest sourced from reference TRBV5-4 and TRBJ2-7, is ETGVTQSPTHLIKTRGQQVTLRCSSQSGHNTVSWYQQALGQGPQFIFQYYREEENGRGNFPPRFSGLQFPNYSSELNVNALELDDSALYLCASSLLQGPGSEQYFGPGTRLTVT.

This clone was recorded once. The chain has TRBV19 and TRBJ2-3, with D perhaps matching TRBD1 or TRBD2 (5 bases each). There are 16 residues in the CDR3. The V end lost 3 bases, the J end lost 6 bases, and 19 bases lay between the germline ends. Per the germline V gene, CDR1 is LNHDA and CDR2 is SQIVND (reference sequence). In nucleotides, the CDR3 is TGTGCCAGTAGTATCCCCGGGACCAAAAGTCTGGATACGCAGTATTTT. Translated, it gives CASSIPGTKSLDTQYF.

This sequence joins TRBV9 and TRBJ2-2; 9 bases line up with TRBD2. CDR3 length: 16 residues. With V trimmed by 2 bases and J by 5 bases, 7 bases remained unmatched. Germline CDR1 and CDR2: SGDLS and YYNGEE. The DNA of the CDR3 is TGTGCCAGCAGCGTGAGGCAGGCGGGGGGGACCGGGGAGCTGTTTTTT. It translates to CASSVRQAGGTGELFF.

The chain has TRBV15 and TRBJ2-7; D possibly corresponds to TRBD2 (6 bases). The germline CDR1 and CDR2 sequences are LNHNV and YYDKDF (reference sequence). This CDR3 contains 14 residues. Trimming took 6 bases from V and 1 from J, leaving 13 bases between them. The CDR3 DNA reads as TGTGCCACCAGGGGAGGCGCTCCTTCCTACGAGCAGTACTTC. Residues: CATRGGAPSYEQYF.

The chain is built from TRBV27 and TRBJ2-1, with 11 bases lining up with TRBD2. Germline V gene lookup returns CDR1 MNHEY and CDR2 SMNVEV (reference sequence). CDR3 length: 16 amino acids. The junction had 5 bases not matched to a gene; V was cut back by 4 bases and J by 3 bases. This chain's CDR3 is CASSSYLAGGYNEQFF. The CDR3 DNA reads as TGTGCCAGCAGTTCCTACCTAGCGGGGGGCTACAATGAGCAGTTCTTC.

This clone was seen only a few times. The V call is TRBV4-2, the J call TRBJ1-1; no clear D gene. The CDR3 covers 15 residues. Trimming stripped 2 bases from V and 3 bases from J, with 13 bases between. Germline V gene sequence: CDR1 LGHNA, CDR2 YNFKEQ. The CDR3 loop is CASSQLGDYDTEAFF. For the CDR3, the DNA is TGTGCCAGCAGCCAACTAGGTGATTACGACACTGAAGCTTTCTTT.

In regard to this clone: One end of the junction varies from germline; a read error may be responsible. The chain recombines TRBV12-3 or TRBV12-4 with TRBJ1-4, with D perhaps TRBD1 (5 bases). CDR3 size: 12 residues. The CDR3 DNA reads TGTGCCAGCAGGGGGGGAGGCAGGACTCCCATTTTT. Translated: CASRGGGRTPIF.

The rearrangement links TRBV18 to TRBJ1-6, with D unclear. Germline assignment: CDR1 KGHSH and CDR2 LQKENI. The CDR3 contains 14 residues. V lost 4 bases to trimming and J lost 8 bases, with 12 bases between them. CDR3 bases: TGTGCCAGCTCACAACAGAGCACGGATTCACCCCTCCACTTT. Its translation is CASSQQSTDSPLHF.

This CDR3 reads CASSLTTGNTEAFF. The CDR3 nucleotides read TGTGCCAGCAGCTTAACTACAGGGAACACTGAAGCTTTCTTT. This chain uses TRBV11-2 with TRBJ1-1, with D possibly TRBD1 on 5 matching bases. The germline CDR1 and CDR2 sequences are SGHAT and FQNNGV. This CDR3 contains 14 residues. Between the trimmed V and J ends, which lost 2 bases and 1 base, there was a span of 8 bases. Complete variable domain (other parts from reference TRBV11-2 and TRBJ1-1): EAGVAQSPRYKIIEKRQSVAFWCNPISGHATLYWYQQILGQGPKLLIQFQNNGVVDDSQLPKDRFSAERLKGVDSTLKIQPAKLEDSAVYLCASSLTTGNTEAFFGQGTRLTVV.

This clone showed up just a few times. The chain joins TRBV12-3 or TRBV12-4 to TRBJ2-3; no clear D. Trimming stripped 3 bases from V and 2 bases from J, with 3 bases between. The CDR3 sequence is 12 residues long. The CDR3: CASSFNTDTQYF. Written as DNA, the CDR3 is TGTGCCAGCAGTTTCAACACAGATACGCAGTATTTT.

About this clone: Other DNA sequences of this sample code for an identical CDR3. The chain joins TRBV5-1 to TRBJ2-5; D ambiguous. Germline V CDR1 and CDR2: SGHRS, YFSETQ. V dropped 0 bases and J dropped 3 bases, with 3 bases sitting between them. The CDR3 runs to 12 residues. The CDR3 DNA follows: TGCGCCAGCAGCTTGGCTGAAGAGACCCAGTACTTC. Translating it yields CASSLAEETQYF.

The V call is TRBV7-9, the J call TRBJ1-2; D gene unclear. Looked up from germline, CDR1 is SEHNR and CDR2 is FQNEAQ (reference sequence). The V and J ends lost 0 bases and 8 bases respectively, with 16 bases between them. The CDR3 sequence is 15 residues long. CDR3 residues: CASSLAWRRVIGYTF. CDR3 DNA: TGTGCCAGCAGCTTAGCTTGGAGGAGGGTTATAGGCTACACCTTC.

The CDR3 here is CASSLTQGVTSPLHF. The DNA of the CDR3 is TGTGCCAGCTCACTAACCCAGGGGGTGACCTCACCCCTCCACTTT. The gene calls are TRBV18 and TRBJ1-6, with 7 nucleotides matching TRBD1. The V gene end was trimmed by 4 bases and the J gene end by 10 bases; junction bases not matched to a gene: 10. From germline, CDR1 is KGHSH and CDR2 LQKENI. This CDR3 region has 15 residues.

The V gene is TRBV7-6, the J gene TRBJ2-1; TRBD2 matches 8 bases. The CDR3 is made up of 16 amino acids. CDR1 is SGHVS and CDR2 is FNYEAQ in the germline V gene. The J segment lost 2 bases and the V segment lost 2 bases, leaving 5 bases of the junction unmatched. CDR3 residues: CASSLIAGGAYNEQFF. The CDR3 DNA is TGTGCCAGCAGCTTAATCGCGGGGGGTGCCTACAATGAGCAGTTCTTC.